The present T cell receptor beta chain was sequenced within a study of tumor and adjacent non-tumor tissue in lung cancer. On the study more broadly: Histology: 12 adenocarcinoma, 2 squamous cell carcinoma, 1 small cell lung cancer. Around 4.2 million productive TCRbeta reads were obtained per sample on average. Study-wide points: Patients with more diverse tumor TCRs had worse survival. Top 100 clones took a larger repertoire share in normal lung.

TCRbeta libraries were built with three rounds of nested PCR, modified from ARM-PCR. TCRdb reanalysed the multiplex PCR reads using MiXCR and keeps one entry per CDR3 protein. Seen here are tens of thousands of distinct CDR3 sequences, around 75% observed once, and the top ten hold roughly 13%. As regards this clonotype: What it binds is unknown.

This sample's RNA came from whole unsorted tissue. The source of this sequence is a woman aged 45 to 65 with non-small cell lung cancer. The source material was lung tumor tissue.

The CDR3 sequence is CASSPSPITHTQYF. CDR3 sequence (DNA): TGTGCCAGCAGCCCTAGCCCGATTACACATACGCAGTATTTT. This chain uses TRBV12-3 or TRBV12-4 with TRBJ2-3, with D maybe TRBD2 (5 bases). This CDR3 is built from 14 residues. V was trimmed by 6 bases and J by 7 bases, leaving 17 bases between them.